These T cell receptor beta chains were read from a single sample in a study of blood T cell repertoires in COVID-19. Repertoires were generated with immunoSEQ multiplex PCR, while TCRdb's copy carries only in-frame clones and drops some. The sample includes about 360,000 clones, approximately 91% of them seen just once. The sequencing sample was made of PBMCs or T cells enriched from blood (not recorded which). Receptors originate from a woman aged 40 to 50 with acute COVID-19. CDR3s include the opening cysteine and the closing phenylalanine or tryptophan. D genes are given only for firm matches. The listing skips clone size in some rows; elsewhere it reads once, few, many or a size class.

cdr3_length	v_call	clone_size	d_call	j_call	cdr3_aa	cdr3_nt
13	TRBV6-1	-	-	TRBJ1-5	CASSEASHQPQHF	TGTGCCAGCAGTGAGGCCTCGCATCAGCCCCAGCATTTT
18	TRBV19	-	TRBD1	TRBJ2-7	CASSISHGAGTGNYEQYF	TGTGCCAGTAGTATAAGTCATGGCGCCGGGACAGGGAACTACGAGCAGTACTTC
16	TRBV6-5	-	TRBD2	TRBJ2-7	CASSYSGLAGGREQYF	TGTGCCAGCAGTTACTCGGGACTAGCGGGGGGGCGGGAGCAGTACTTC
15	TRBV6-5	-	-	TRBJ1-6	CASSYGGIHNSPLHF	TGTGCCAGCAGTTACGGGGGGATCCATAATTCACCCCTCCACTTT
16	TRBV6-1	-	-	TRBJ1-5	CASSEFWGGRNQPQHF	TGTGCCAGCAGTGAATTTTGGGGGGGTCGCAATCAGCCCCAGCATTTT
15	TRBV29-1	-	TRBD1	TRBJ2-7	CSVRFRDRDSYEQYF	TGCAGCGTGAGATTCCGGGACAGGGACTCCTACGAGCAGTACTTC
14	TRBV4-2	-	-	TRBJ1-1	CASSQGGSGTEAFF	TGTGCCAGCAGCCAAGGTGGGTCGGGCACTGAAGCTTTCTTT
15	TRBV30	-	TRBD1	TRBJ1-3	CAWDAGTGAGNTIYF	TGTGCCTGGGATGCCGGGACAGGGGCAGGAAACACCATATATTTT
13	TRBV18	-	-	TRBJ1-1	CASSRQENTEAFF	TGTGCCAGCTCACGCCAGGAGAACACTGAAGCTTTCTTT
14	TRBV18	-	TRBD1	TRBJ1-1	CASSRDREVTEAFF	TGTGCCAGCTCACGAGACAGGGAGGTCACTGAAGCTTTCTTT
15	TRBV10-3	-	TRBD2	TRBJ2-3	CAISERRGGTDTQYF	TGTGCCATCAGTGAACGGCGGGGGGGCACAGATACGCAGTATTTT
15	TRBV5-1	-	TRBD1	TRBJ1-5	CARSLGGTGGQPQHF	TGCGCCCGCAGCTTGGGGGGGACAGGGGGCCAGCCCCAGCATTTT
15	TRBV2	-	-	TRBJ2-1	CASSDIGGRYNEQFF	TGTGCCAGCAGTGATATCGGGGGTCGCTACAATGAGCAGTTCTTC
15	TRBV7-6	-	-	TRBJ2-5	CASSFTPLEQETQYF	TGTGCCAGCAGCTTCACCCCGCTAGAACAAGAGACCCAGTACTTC
14	TRBV28	once	TRBD1	TRBJ1-2	CASRQPGQRYGYTF	TGTGCCAGCAGGCAACCGGGACAGCGCTATGGCTACACCTTC
13	TRBV12-3/TRBV12-4	-	TRBD1	TRBJ1-1	CASNRGRNTEAFF	TGTGCCAGCAACAGGGGAAGAAACACTGAAGCTTTCTTT
15	TRBV20-1	once	TRBD2	TRBJ2-1	CSASLASGGANEQFF	TGCAGTGCTAGTCTGGCTAGCGGGGGGGCAAATGAGCAGTTCTTC
17	TRBV2	-	-	TRBJ2-1	CASRGVKDRGVHNEQFF	TGTGCCAGCAGGGGGGTCAAGGATCGCGGGGTACACAATGAGCAGTTCTTC
15	TRBV7-9	-	-	TRBJ1-2	CASSLVGGGSPGYTF	TGTGCCAGCAGCTTAGTGGGGGGAGGTTCCCCTGGCTACACCTTC
15	TRBV6-1	-	TRBD1	TRBJ1-1	CASSEVIGQGVEAFF	TGTGCCAGCAGTGAAGTGATCGGACAGGGGGTGGAAGCTTTCTTT